This T cell receptor (beta chain) appears in the sequencing data of a study of vaccination and CD4 T cells after COVID-19. This CDR3 spans 19 amino acids. J gave up 0 bases and V 4 bases, and 11 bases lay outside the gene matches. Cultured CD4+ T cell DNA underwent sequencing with the Oncomine TCR Beta short-read assay. One entry per CDR3 protein, called by TCRdb with MiXCR from the PCR reads. In the table there are about 9,000 distinct CDR3 sequences, 20% to 25% of which are singletons. With regard to this clonotype: What it binds is not known.

Treatment in this sample: approximately 10-day PBMC culture with coronavirus spike peptide pools or control peptides (ViraFEST assay). Each well held more than 1.5 million PBMCs in IL-2 (10 IU/ml) medium with about 9.6 ug/ml peptide pools. This clonotype was sampled from a human donor with COVID-19. What was sequenced was cultured CD4+ T cells from blood. The chain combines TRBV23-1 with TRBJ2-5, with TRBD2 matching 13 bases. TRBV23-1 belongs to the ORF category, with a function that is uncertain. CDR3 sequence: CASSLTLTSGGTYQETQYF. CDR3 nucleotides: TGCGCCAGCAGTCTCACCTTGACTAGCGGGGGGACCTACCAAGAGACCCAGTACTTC.